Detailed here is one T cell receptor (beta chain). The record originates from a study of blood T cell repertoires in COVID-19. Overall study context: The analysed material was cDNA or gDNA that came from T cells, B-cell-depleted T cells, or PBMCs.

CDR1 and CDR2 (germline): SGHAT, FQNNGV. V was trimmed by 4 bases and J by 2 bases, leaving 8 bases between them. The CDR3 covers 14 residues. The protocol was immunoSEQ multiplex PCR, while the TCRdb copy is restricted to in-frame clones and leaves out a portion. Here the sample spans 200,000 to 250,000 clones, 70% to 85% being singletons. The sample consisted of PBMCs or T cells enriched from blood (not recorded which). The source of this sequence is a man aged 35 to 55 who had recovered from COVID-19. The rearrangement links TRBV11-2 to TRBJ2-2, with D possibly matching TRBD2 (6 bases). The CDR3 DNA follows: TGTGCCAGCAGCTACGGACTAAACACCGGGGAGCTGTTTTTT. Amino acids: CASSYGLNTGELFF.